This TCR beta chain was sequenced during a study of blood T cell repertoires in COVID-19. About the study: Both acute and convalescent COVID-19 samples were obtained from the United States, Italy and Spain. Nucleic acid was either cDNA or gDNA, and it came from T cells, B-cell-depleted T cells, or PBMCs.

Deletions cut 0 bases from V and 3 bases from J, with 15 bases between. There are 17 residues in the CDR3. Germline lookup yields CDR1 MGHRA and CDR2 YSYEKL. As handled by the study authors: Estimates of nucleated cell counts were drawn from the amplification of reference gene primers. TCRdb's table, derived via immunoSEQ multiplex PCR, lists solely in-frame clones and lacks some. That table gives V, J and clone size, and the DNA gave D and trimming. This sample has under 250,000 clones, with 80% found just once. Adults between about 18 and 95 years of age took part from 24 US areas. The receptor's source is a young man with acute COVID-19. V and J are TRBV4-1 and TRBJ1-5; D not resolved. Sample: PBMCs or T cells enriched from blood (not recorded which). Written as DNA, the CDR3 is TGCGCCAGCAGCCAAGATGTATCAGGAGGGCTCAATCAGCCCCAGCATTTT. Translating it yields CASSQDVSGGLNQPQHF.